Listed below are T cell receptor beta chains from one sample, sequenced in a study of response to subunit inactivated influenza vaccine. TCRdb reprocessed the RT-PCR reads with MiXCR, giving one entry per CDR3 protein. The data contain roughly 500,000 distinct CDR3 sequences, approximately 17% of them seen just once; the ten biggest clones take up about 3%. This sample comprised CD4+ T cells sorted from PBMCs, obtained 23 months after vaccination. These receptors were obtained from a man aged 50-75 years who received an inactivated influenza vaccine. The CDR3 runs from the conserved cysteine through the conserved F or W. The D gene is left open where the match is weak. Size is stated for part of the rows, as once, few or many counts, or as a class when the clone is expanded.

clone size: NA
D gene: NA
V gene: TRBV6-1
J gene: TRBJ2-7
CDR3 protein: CASRSLSRGQKGYEQYF
CDR3 DNA: TGTGCCAGCAGAAGCCTTTCAAGAGGGCAGAAGGGGTACGAGCAGTACTTC

clone size: few
D gene: NA
V gene: TRBV11-2
J gene: TRBJ1-1
CDR3 protein: CASSLDTGSAEAFF
CDR3 DNA: TGTGCCAGCAGCTTAGATACGGGGTCGGCTGAAGCTTTCTTT

clone size: NA
D gene: TRBD1
V gene: TRBV20-1
J gene: TRBJ1-2
CDR3 protein: CSARDQGAIYGYTF
CDR3 DNA: TGCAGTGCTAGAGATCAGGGGGCCATCTATGGCTACACCTTC

clone size: few
D gene: NA
V gene: TRBV2
J gene: TRBJ2-7
CDR3 protein: CASSGKNEQYF
CDR3 DNA: TGTGCCAGCAGTGGGAAGAACGAGCAGTACTTC

clone size: many
D gene: NA
V gene: TRBV12-3/TRBV12-4
J gene: TRBJ2-3
CDR3 protein: CASSFAGTSTDTQYF
CDR3 DNA: TGTGCCAGCAGTTTCGCGGGGACTAGCACAGATACGCAGTATTTT

clone size: many
D gene: TRBD1
V gene: TRBV6-5
J gene: TRBJ2-7
CDR3 protein: CASSFNRGLGEQYF
CDR3 DNA: TGTGCCAGCAGTTTCAACAGGGGGCTCGGCGAGCAGTACTTC

clone size: NA
D gene: NA
V gene: TRBV20-1
J gene: TRBJ2-7
CDR3 protein: CSARDLDRSPYEQYF
CDR3 DNA: TGCAGTGCTAGAGATCTAGACAGGAGCCCCTACGAGCAGTACTTC

clone size: few
D gene: NA
V gene: TRBV12-3/TRBV12-4
J gene: TRBJ2-6
CDR3 protein: CASSFFSRGLTVSGANVLTF
CDR3 DNA: TGTGCCAGCAGTTTTTTTAGTAGGGGATTAACTGTCTCTGGGGCCAACGTCCTGACTTTC

clone size: NA
D gene: TRBD1
V gene: TRBV2
J gene: TRBJ1-4
CDR3 protein: CASTGEREKLFF
CDR3 DNA: TGTGCCAGTACAGGGGAACGGGAAAAACTGTTTTTT

clone size: few
D gene: NA
V gene: TRBV10-3
J gene: TRBJ2-3
CDR3 protein: CATGTDTQYF
CDR3 DNA: TGTGCAACTGGGACAGATACGCAGTATTTT

clone size: NA
D gene: TRBD2
V gene: TRBV4-3
J gene: TRBJ2-3
CDR3 protein: CASSRDGRTMPDTQYF
CDR3 DNA: TGCGCCAGCAGCCGAGACGGGAGGACGATGCCAGATACGCAGTATTTT

clone size: NA
D gene: NA
V gene: TRBV30
J gene: TRBJ2-5
CDR3 protein: CAWKEAGQETQYF
CDR3 DNA: TGTGCCTGGAAAGAGGCGGGACAAGAGACCCAGTACTTC

clone size: NA
D gene: NA
V gene: TRBV6-1
J gene: TRBJ2-7
CDR3 protein: CASRELPGLSYEQYF
CDR3 DNA: TGTGCCAGCAGGGAATTACCGGGGCTTTCCTACGAGCAGTACTTC

clone size: few
D gene: NA
V gene: TRBV20-1
J gene: TRBJ1-3
CDR3 protein: CSASKGSSGNTIYF
CDR3 DNA: TGCAGTGCTAGCAAGGGGAGCTCTGGAAACACCATATATTTT

clone size: many
D gene: NA
V gene: TRBV6-6
J gene: TRBJ1-2
CDR3 protein: CASGGGDGYTF
CDR3 DNA: TGTGCCAGCGGAGGCGGCGATGGCTACACCTTC

clone size: NA
D gene: NA
V gene: TRBV5-6
J gene: TRBJ2-1
CDR3 protein: CASSLSGTPPRNEQFF
CDR3 DNA: TGTGCCAGCAGCTTGTCCGGGACGCCCCCTCGGAATGAGCAGTTCTTC

clone size: NA
D gene: NA
V gene: TRBV7-9
J gene: TRBJ2-6
CDR3 protein: CASSAPGAGANVLTF
CDR3 DNA: TGTGCCAGCAGCGCACCGGGCGCTGGGGCCAACGTCCTGACTTTC

clone size: few
D gene: TRBD1
V gene: TRBV12-3/TRBV12-4
J gene: TRBJ2-7
CDR3 protein: CASRSGRDRVYEQYF
CDR3 DNA: TGTGCCAGCAGATCCGGTCGGGACAGAGTCTACGAGCAGTACTTC

clone size: NA
D gene: TRBD2
V gene: TRBV29-1
J gene: TRBJ2-1
CDR3 protein: CSVRLAGGDNEQFF
CDR3 DNA: TGCAGCGTCCGACTAGCGGGAGGAGACAATGAGCAGTTCTTC

clone size: NA
D gene: NA
V gene: TRBV4-2
J gene: TRBJ1-6
CDR3 protein: CASRRDPTGGRENSPLHF
CDR3 DNA: TGTGCCAGCAGGAGAGATCCGACAGGTGGTAGGGAAAATTCACCCCTCCACTTT

clone size: NA
D gene: TRBD1
V gene: TRBV20-1
J gene: TRBJ2-7
CDR3 protein: CSAFRTGGYEQYF
CDR3 DNA: TGCAGTGCTTTTAGGACAGGGGGCTACGAGCAGTACTTC

clone size: few
D gene: TRBD1
V gene: TRBV6-1
J gene: TRBJ2-2
CDR3 protein: CASSPWTGRSTGELFF
CDR3 DNA: TGTGCCAGCAGTCCGTGGACAGGGAGGTCCACCGGGGAGCTGTTTTTT

clone size: few
D gene: NA
V gene: TRBV12-3/TRBV12-4
J gene: TRBJ1-5
CDR3 protein: CASSLSRQQPQHF
CDR3 DNA: TGTGCCAGCAGTTTATCACGGCAACAGCCCCAGCATTTT

clone size: NA
D gene: NA
V gene: TRBV9
J gene: TRBJ2-2
CDR3 protein: CASSEGTTRHRSTGELFF
CDR3 DNA: TGTGCCAGCAGCGAGGGGACAACCCGGCATCGGTCCACCGGGGAGCTGTTTTTT

clone size: few
D gene: NA
V gene: TRBV7-2
J gene: TRBJ1-5
CDR3 protein: CASSNSNQPQHF
CDR3 DNA: TGTGCCAGCAGCAATAGCAATCAGCCCCAGCATTTT

clone size: NA
D gene: TRBD1
V gene: TRBV10-3
J gene: TRBJ1-1
CDR3 protein: CAISEGTGGATTEAFF
CDR3 DNA: TGTGCCATCAGTGAGGGGACAGGGGGCGCGACCACTGAAGCTTTCTTT

clone size: NA
D gene: NA
V gene: TRBV10-3
J gene: TRBJ2-1
CDR3 protein: CAISDEGPYNEQFF
CDR3 DNA: TGTGCCATCAGTGATGAGGGGCCCTACAATGAGCAGTTCTTC

clone size: many
D gene: NA
V gene: TRBV12-3/TRBV12-4
J gene: TRBJ2-4
CDR3 protein: CASSLSFRAGASKNIQYF
CDR3 DNA: TGTGCCAGCAGTTTGTCGTTTCGGGCAGGGGCGTCCAAAAACATTCAGTACTTC

clone size: NA
D gene: TRBD1
V gene: TRBV3-1
J gene: TRBJ2-2
CDR3 protein: CASSQGTGANTGELFF
CDR3 DNA: TGTGCCAGCAGCCAAGGGACAGGGGCGAACACCGGGGAGCTGTTTTTT

clone size: NA
D gene: NA
V gene: TRBV20-1
J gene: TRBJ2-7
CDR3 protein: CSARDGRSPSYEQYF
CDR3 DNA: TGCAGTGCTAGAGATGGGCGGTCCCCGTCCTACGAGCAGTACTTC

clone size: many
D gene: NA
V gene: TRBV7-9
J gene: TRBJ1-6
CDR3 protein: CASSLDPRKPLHF
CDR3 DNA: TGTGCCAGCAGCTTAGACCCCCGGAAACCCCTCCACTTT

clone size: few
D gene: NA
V gene: TRBV7-2
J gene: TRBJ2-5
CDR3 protein: CASSRGAVGQTQYF
CDR3 DNA: TGTGCCAGCAGCCGAGGCGCGGTCGGTCAGACCCAGTACTTC

clone size: NA
D gene: NA
V gene: TRBV4-1
J gene: TRBJ2-3
CDR3 protein: CASSQNRFTDTQYF
CDR3 DNA: TGCGCCAGCAGCCAAAATAGGTTCACAGATACGCAGTATTTT

clone size: NA
D gene: TRBD1
V gene: TRBV11-2
J gene: TRBJ2-3
CDR3 protein: CASSYTGTGPNF
CDR3 DNA: TGTGCCAGCAGCTATACAGGGACAGGGCCAAATTTT

clone size: few
D gene: TRBD1
V gene: TRBV12-3/TRBV12-4
J gene: TRBJ1-2
CDR3 protein: CASSYWTGDPNYGYTF
CDR3 DNA: TGTGCCAGCAGTTACTGGACAGGGGATCCCAACTATGGCTACACCTTC

clone size: NA
D gene: NA
V gene: TRBV7-9
J gene: TRBJ2-1
CDR3 protein: CASSLVWDAPYNEQFF
CDR3 DNA: TGTGCCAGCAGCTTAGTGTGGGACGCCCCCTACAATGAGCAGTTCTTC

clone size: few
D gene: TRBD2
V gene: TRBV11-2
J gene: TRBJ2-4
CDR3 protein: CASSFSGSKNIQYF
CDR3 DNA: TGTGCCAGCAGCTTTAGCGGGAGTAAAAACATTCAGTACTTC

clone size: few
D gene: NA
V gene: TRBV5-6
J gene: TRBJ1-5
CDR3 protein: CASSRARGSGPQHF
CDR3 DNA: TGTGCCAGCAGCCGGGCCCGGGGTTCGGGCCCCCAGCATTTT

clone size: NA
D gene: TRBD2
V gene: TRBV3-1
J gene: TRBJ2-1
CDR3 protein: CASSPRASGMNEQFF
CDR3 DNA: TGTGCCAGCAGCCCACGGGCTAGCGGGATGAATGAGCAGTTCTTC

clone size: NA
D gene: NA
V gene: TRBV5-1
J gene: TRBJ2-6
CDR3 protein: CASGITDPLSGANVLTF
CDR3 DNA: TGCGCCAGCGGCATTACTGACCCTCTCTCTGGGGCCAACGTCCTGACTTTC

clone size: NA
D gene: TRBD2
V gene: TRBV10-3
J gene: TRBJ2-3
CDR3 protein: CAISEPRAGGSQYF
CDR3 DNA: TGTGCCATCAGTGAGCCTCGGGCGGGGGGATCGCAGTATTTT

clone size: NA
D gene: NA
V gene: TRBV5-6
J gene: TRBJ2-2
CDR3 protein: CASSLDPGRRTGELFF
CDR3 DNA: TGTGCCAGCAGCTTGGACCCAGGGAGAAGGACCGGGGAGCTGTTTTTT

clone size: NA
D gene: TRBD1
V gene: TRBV27
J gene: TRBJ2-7
CDR3 protein: CASSLSGSRTGSYEQYF
CDR3 DNA: TGTGCCAGCAGTTTATCGGGATCTCGGACAGGGTCCTACGAGCAGTACTTC

clone size: NA
D gene: NA
V gene: TRBV18
J gene: TRBJ2-1
CDR3 protein: CASSAGTSNEQFF
CDR3 DNA: TGTGCCAGCTCCGCCGGGACAAGCAATGAGCAGTTCTTC

clone size: few
D gene: TRBD2
V gene: TRBV20-1
J gene: TRBJ2-1
CDR3 protein: CSARLAGGPRNEQFF
CDR3 DNA: TGCAGTGCTAGATTAGCGGGAGGGCCTAGGAATGAGCAGTTCTTC

clone size: few
D gene: NA
V gene: TRBV29-1
J gene: TRBJ1-4
CDR3 protein: CSVGQGYATNEKLFF
CDR3 DNA: TGCAGCGTTGGCCAGGGATACGCAACTAATGAAAAACTGTTTTTT

clone size: NA
D gene: NA
V gene: TRBV10-3
J gene: TRBJ1-5
CDR3 protein: CAISESDSNNQPQHF
CDR3 DNA: TGTGCCATCAGTGAGTCGGACAGCAATAATCAGCCCCAGCATTTT

clone size: NA
D gene: TRBD1
V gene: TRBV4-2
J gene: TRBJ2-2
CDR3 protein: CASSQAQGANTGELFF
CDR3 DNA: TGTGCCAGCAGCCAAGCCCAGGGGGCCAACACCGGGGAGCTGTTTTTT

clone size: few
D gene: TRBD2
V gene: TRBV6-5
J gene: TRBJ2-3
CDR3 protein: CASSSLAGTQYF
CDR3 DNA: TGTGCCAGCAGTTCCTTAGCGGGCACGCAGTATTTT

clone size: many
D gene: NA
V gene: TRBV10-3
J gene: TRBJ1-5
CDR3 protein: CAISEEVGVKPQHF
CDR3 DNA: TGTGCCATCAGTGAGGAAGTGGGGGTGAAGCCCCAGCATTTT

clone size: NA
D gene: NA
V gene: TRBV20-1
J gene: TRBJ1-1
CDR3 protein: CSARVMNTEAFF
CDR3 DNA: TGCAGTGCTAGAGTGATGAACACTGAAGCTTTCTTT

clone size: NA
D gene: NA
V gene: TRBV7-2
J gene: TRBJ2-3
CDR3 protein: CASRERGTTDTQYF
CDR3 DNA: TGTGCCAGCAGGGAACGCGGGACCACAGATACGCAGTATTTT

clone size: few
D gene: NA
V gene: TRBV28
J gene: TRBJ2-5
CDR3 protein: CASSLAGKFQETQYF
CDR3 DNA: TGTGCCAGCAGTTTGGCGGGAAAATTTCAAGAGACCCAGTACTTC